This T cell receptor (beta chain) appears in the sequencing data of a study of T cell responses to AZD1222 COVID-19 vaccine. Study-wide results and caveats: Seropositive at baseline were only a handful of AZD1222 recipients.

Note on this clone: Its matching antigen is unknown.

Germline-derived CDR1 and CDR2 are MNHEY and SMNVEV (reference sequence). V was trimmed by 4 bases and J by 2 bases, leaving 15 bases between them. This CDR3 is built from 16 residues. Assay: immunoSEQ multiplex PCR; the TCRdb copy retains only in-frame clones and omits some. Of about 130,000 clones in the sample, 80% to 95% are singletons; the top ten hold about 1.1%. Sequencing was performed on peripheral blood, taken 28 days after the second AZD1222 dose. The receptor's source is an adult who received the AZD1222 COVID-19 vaccine. This chain uses TRBV27 with TRBJ2-1, with TRBD2 as a possible D gene (6 bases). CDR3 nucleotides: TGTGCCAGCAGTTCGACTAGGGGTCCGACCTACAATGAGCAGTTCTTC. Translated: CASSSTRGPTYNEQFF.